This T cell receptor beta chain was sequenced for a study of technical replicates of blood from a few donors. Germline CDR1 reads SGHRS; CDR2 reads YFSETQ. The CDR3 has 15 residues. The ends lost 4 bases at V and 5 bases at J; junction bases unmatched: 10. Profiled with immunoSEQ multiplex PCR; TCRdb holds only in-frame clones, not every one. The top ten hold approximately 4.6% of the sample, which has tens of thousands of clones, over 90% seen once. The chain employs TRBV5-1 and TRBJ2-7; 9 nucleotides line up with TRBD2. This TCR was sampled from a human donor in good health. Some clones in this sample may be carry-over from other donors' samples. What was sequenced was PBMCs. The CDR3 sequence is CASSGQRGDPHEQYF. The CDR3 bases are TGCGCCAGCAGCGGCCAGCGGGGGGACCCCCACGAGCAGTACTTC.